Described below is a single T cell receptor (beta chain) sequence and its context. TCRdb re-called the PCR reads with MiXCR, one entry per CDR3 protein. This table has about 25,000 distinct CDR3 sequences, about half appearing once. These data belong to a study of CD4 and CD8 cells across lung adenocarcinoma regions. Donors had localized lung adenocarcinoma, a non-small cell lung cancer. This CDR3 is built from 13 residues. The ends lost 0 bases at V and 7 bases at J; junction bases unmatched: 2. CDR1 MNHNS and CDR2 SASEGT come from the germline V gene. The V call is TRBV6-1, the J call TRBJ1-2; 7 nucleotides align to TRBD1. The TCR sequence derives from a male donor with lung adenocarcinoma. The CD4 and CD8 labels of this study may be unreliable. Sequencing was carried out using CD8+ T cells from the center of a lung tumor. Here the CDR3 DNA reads TGTGCCAGCAGTGAAGCGCAGGGGGGTGGCTACACCTTC. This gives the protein CASSEAQGGGYTF.